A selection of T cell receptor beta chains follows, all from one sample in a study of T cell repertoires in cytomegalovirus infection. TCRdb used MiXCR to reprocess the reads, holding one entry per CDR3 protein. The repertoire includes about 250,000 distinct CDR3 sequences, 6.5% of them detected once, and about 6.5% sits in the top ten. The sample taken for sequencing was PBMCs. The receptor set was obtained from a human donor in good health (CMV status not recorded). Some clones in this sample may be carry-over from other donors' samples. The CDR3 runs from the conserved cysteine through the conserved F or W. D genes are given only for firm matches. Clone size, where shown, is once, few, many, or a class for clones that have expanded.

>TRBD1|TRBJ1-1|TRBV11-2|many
TGTGCCAGCAGCTTCTGGACAGGCACAATGAACACTGAAGCTTTCTTT
CASSFWTGTMNTEAFF
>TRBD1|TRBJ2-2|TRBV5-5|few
TGTGCCAGCAGCCCCAGGGACAGGGTGAACACCGGGGAGCTGTTTTTT
CASSPRDRVNTGELFF
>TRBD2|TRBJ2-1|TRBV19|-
TGTGCCAGTAGTATATTCGGGAGGAATGAGCAGTTCTTC
CASSIFGRNEQFF
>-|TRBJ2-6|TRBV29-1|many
TGCAGCGCCGAATCTGGGGCCAACGTCCTGACTTTC
CSAESGANVLTF
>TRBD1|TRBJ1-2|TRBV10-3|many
TGTGCCATCAGTCAGGGGGACTATGGCTACACCTTC
CAISQGDYGYTF
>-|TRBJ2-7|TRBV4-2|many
TGTGCCAGCAGCCAAGATTTCCCCGATTCCTACGAGCAGTACTTC
CASSQDFPDSYEQYF
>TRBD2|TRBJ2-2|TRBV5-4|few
TGTGCCAGCAGCCCCGGACTAGCGGGGGGGGATGGCGGGGAGCTGTTTTTT
CASSPGLAGGDGGELFF
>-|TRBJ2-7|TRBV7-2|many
TGTGCCAGCAGCTTAGCAATACAGGCGACTAAACCCTACGAGCAGTACTTC
CASSLAIQATKPYEQYF
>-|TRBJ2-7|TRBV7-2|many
TGTGCCAGCAGCTCAACCTATTACGAGCAGTACTTC
CASSSTYYEQYF
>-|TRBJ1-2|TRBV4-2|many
TGTGCCAGCAGCCCTGTTTCGGGGGGCTACACCTTC
CASSPVSGGYTF
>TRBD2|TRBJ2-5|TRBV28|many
TGTGCCGGGGGGGGGGGTATAGAGAAAGAGACCCAGTACTTC
CAGGGGIEKETQYF
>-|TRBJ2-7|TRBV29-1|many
TGCAGCGTTCTTCCCGACGGAGGGTACTACGAGCAGTACTTC
CSVLPDGGYYEQYF
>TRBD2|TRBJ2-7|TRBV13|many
TGTGCCAGCCAGAAGCGGGGGACCTACGAGCAGTACTTC
CASQKRGTYEQYF
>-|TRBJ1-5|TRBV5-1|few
TGCGCCAGCAGCTTGGAGGCAGGGGAAAATCAGCCCCAGCATTTT
CASSLEAGENQPQHF
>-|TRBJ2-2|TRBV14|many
TGTGCCAGCAGCCAGCCCAGAACGACTAGGGATCACGGGGAGCTGTTTTTT
CASSQPRTTRDHGELFF
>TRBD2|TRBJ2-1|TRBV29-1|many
TGCAGCGTGACTAGCGGGGGGGGTGAGCAGTTCTTC
CSVTSGGGEQFF
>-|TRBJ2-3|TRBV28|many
TGTGCCAGCAGTTTGGCGGCGGTCACTAGCACAGATACGCAGTATTTT
CASSLAAVTSTDTQYF
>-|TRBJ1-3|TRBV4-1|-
TGCGCCAGCAGCCAAGAGGTCGCGTACTCTGGAAACACCATATATTTT
CASSQEVAYSGNTIYF